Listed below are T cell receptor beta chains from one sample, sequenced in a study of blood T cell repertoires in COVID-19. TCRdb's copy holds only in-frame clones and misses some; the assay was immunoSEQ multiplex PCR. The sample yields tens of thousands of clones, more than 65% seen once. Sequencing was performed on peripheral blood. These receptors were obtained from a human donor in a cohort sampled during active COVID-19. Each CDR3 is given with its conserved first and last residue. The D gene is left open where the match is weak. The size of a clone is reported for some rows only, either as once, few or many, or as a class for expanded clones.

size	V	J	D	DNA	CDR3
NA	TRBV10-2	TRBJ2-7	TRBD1	TGCGCCAGCAGCCAAGACTGGACAGGGAAAGGGTACGAGCAGTACTTC	CASSQDWTGKGYEQYF
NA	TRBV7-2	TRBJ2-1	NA	TGTGCCAGCAGCTTAGTATATCGCGGGGCCGCCTACAATGAGCAGTTCTTC	CASSLVYRGAAYNEQFF
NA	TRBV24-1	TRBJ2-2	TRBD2	TGTGCCACCAGTGATATGACTAGCGGGGGCGGCGGGGAGCTGTTTTTT	CATSDMTSGGGGELFF
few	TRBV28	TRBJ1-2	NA	TGTGCCAGCAGTTTAACGCAGGGGAGAGGAGGCTACACCTTC	CASSLTQGRGGYTF
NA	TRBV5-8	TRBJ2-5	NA	TGTGCCAGCAGCGCAGAAAAGCTTCCCACGGGGGAGACCCAGTACTTC	CASSAEKLPTGETQYF
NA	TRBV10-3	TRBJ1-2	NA	TGTGCCATCAGTGAGTCGGGCCTATATGGCTACACCTTC	CAISESGLYGYTF
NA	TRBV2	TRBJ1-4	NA	TGTGCCAGCAGTGAAGACCGGAAACTGTTTTTT	CASSEDRKLFF
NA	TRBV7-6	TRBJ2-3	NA	TGTGCCAGCAGCTTCACAGCGGTGCCCACAGATACGCAGTATTTT	CASSFTAVPTDTQYF
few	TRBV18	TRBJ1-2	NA	TGTGCCAGCTCATCCGACGGGGTAGGGCCACACTCATATGGCTACACCTTC	CASSSDGVGPHSYGYTF
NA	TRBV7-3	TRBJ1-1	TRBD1	TGTGCCAGCAGTCCAGGGGGCCGAGCCACTGAAGCTTTCTTT	CASSPGGRATEAFF
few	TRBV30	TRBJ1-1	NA	TGTGCCTGGAGTGTACAGGGGAACACTGAAGCTTTCTTT	CAWSVQGNTEAFF
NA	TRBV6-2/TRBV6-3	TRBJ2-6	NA	TGTGCCAGCAGTTACGGCCTTTCTGGGGCCAACGTCCTGACTTTC	CASSYGLSGANVLTF
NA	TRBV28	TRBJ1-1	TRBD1	TGTGCCAGCAGTATACGAAACAGGGGGAACACTGAAGCTTTCTTT	CASSIRNRGNTEAFF
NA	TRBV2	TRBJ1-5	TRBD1	TGTGCCAGCAGTGAGGGCGACAGGGGCGGTCAGCCCCAGCATTTT	CASSEGDRGGQPQHF
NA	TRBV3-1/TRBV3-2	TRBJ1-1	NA	TGTGCCAGCAGCCGTGGACAGCTCACTGAAGCTTTCTTT	CASSRGQLTEAFF
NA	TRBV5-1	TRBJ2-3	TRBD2	TGCGCCAGCAGCTCGGGGACTAGCGGGAGTAGAAAAGATACGCAGTATTTT	CASSSGTSGSRKDTQYF
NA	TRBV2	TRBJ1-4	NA	TGTGCCAGCCAAGCGGATGGTGAAAAACTGTTTTTT	CASQADGEKLFF
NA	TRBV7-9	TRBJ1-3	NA	TGTGCCAGTAACCCGCGTTCGGGGAACACCATATATTTT	CASNPRSGNTIYF
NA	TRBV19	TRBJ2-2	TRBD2	TGTGCCAGCCCTAGCGGGCGCACCGGGGAGCTGTTTTTT	CASPSGRTGELFF
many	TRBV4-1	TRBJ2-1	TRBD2	TGCGCCAGCAGCCAAGATAGGACTAGCCCCTACAATGAGCAGTTCTTC	CASSQDRTSPYNEQFF
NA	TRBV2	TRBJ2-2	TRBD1	TGTGCCACTAGAGGGGGACAGGGGAACACCGGGGAGCTGTTTTTT	CATRGGQGNTGELFF
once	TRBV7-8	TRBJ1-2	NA	TGTGCCAGCAGCGACAAAGCTAACTATGGCTACACCTTC	CASSDKANYGYTF
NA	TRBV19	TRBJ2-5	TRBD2	TGTGCCAGTAGTTTCAGACTAGCCGGGCAAGGGGCCCAGTACTTC	CASSFRLAGQGAQYF
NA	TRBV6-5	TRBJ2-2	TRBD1	TGTGCCAGCAGCGAGGGGACAGGGAACACCGGGGAGCTGTTTTTT	CASSEGTGNTGELFF
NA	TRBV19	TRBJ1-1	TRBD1	TGTGCCAGTAGTATTTTGGTCAGGGGGACGAAGGGCACTGAAGCTTTCTTT	CASSILVRGTKGTEAFF
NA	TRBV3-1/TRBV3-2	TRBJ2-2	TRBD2	TGTGCCAGCGGCCGGGGGCTAGCGGGGTTCATCGGGGAGCTGTTTTTT	CASGRGLAGFIGELFF
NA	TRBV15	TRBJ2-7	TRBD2	TGTGCCACCAGCAGAGAAGCGGGAGAAGGCTACGAGCAGTACTTC	CATSREAGEGYEQYF
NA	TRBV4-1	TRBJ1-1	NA	TGCGCCAGCAGCCAAGATCAGGGGACCGTCATGAACACTGAAGCTTTCTTT	CASSQDQGTVMNTEAFF
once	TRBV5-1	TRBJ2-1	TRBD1	TGCGCCAGCAGCTTACAGGGGGTGAACAATGAGCAGTTCTTC	CASSLQGVNNEQFF